A single T cell receptor beta chain is shown here with its context. Its antigen is as yet unknown. Every isolated RNA sample was fully reverse transcribed, so sequencing captured expressed TCRB transcripts. Clones were read by immunoSEQ multiplex PCR, and TCRdb kept only the in-frame ones, dropping some. The sample has 130,000 or so clones, about 8.7% seen once. CDR3 length: 15 residues. Germline CDR1 LNHNV, CDR2 YYDKDF (reference sequence). V dropped 5 bases and J dropped 8; count of bases not matched to a gene: 9. The data originate from a study of beta chain features in type 1 diabetes. Study-level findings and limits: Any HLA effect on TCRB rearrangement was left unresolved by small sub-analyses.

This sequence joins TRBV15 and TRBJ1-4; TRBD1 agrees at 9 bases. The TCR sequence derives from a man younger than 30 in good health. Sequenced material: central memory CD4+ T cells from blood. The CDR3 coding sequence is TGTGCCACCAGCGGAAGGACAGGGGTACGGGAAAAACTGTTTTTT. Translation gives CATSGRTGVREKLFF.